Below, 25 T cell receptor beta chains from the same sample are listed, as sequenced in a study of blood T cell repertoires in COVID-19. Profiled with immunoSEQ multiplex PCR; TCRdb holds only in-frame clones, not every one. This table holds around 69,000 clones, 89% found once. What was sequenced was peripheral blood. The receptors were gathered from a woman aged 45-59 years with active COVID-19.

V and J are TRBV5-1 and TRBJ2-5; the match to TRBD2 covers 12 bases. The junction had 14 bases not matched to a gene; V was cut back by 4 bases and J by 1 base. The CDR3 has 19 amino acids. Looked up from germline, CDR1 is SGHRS and CDR2 is YFSETQ. The CDR3 nucleotides are TGCGCCAGCAGCCCCTGGCTAGGACTAGCGGGATTGAGCCAAGAGACCCAGTACTTC. Protein: CASSPWLGLAGLSQETQYF.

In its sample, this clone was seen once. This chain connects TRBV5-1 to TRBJ2-2; the D gene is possibly TRBD2 (6 bases). V was cut by 3 bases and J by 3 bases, with 6 bases left in between. From germline, CDR1 is SGHRS and CDR2 YFSETQ. This CDR3 has 13 residues. The CDR3 nucleotides are TGCGCCAGCAGCTCGGGGGACACCGGGGAGCTGTTTTTT. Protein: CASSSGDTGELFF.

The rearrangement links TRBV24-1 to TRBJ2-1; 7 nucleotides line up with TRBD2. Germline V gives CDR1 KGHDR, CDR2 SFDVKD. The CDR3 has 15 residues. Trimming cost V 5 bases and J 5 bases; bases outside gene matches: 8. CDR3 sequence (DNA): TGTGCCACCAGTGGCCCCGGAGCGGGACACAATGAGCAGTTCTTC. Amino acids: CATSGPGAGHNEQFF.

This clone was counted a single time. V gene TRBV6-5 combines with J gene TRBJ2-7; TRBD2 might be the D (5 bases). The CDR3 sequence is 15 residues long. Trimming cost V 3 bases and J 1 base, with 13 bases left between them. The germline CDR1 and CDR2 sequences are MNHEY and SVGAGI. The CDR3 region has the DNA TGTGCCAGCAGTTATGCGCCGGGATTGTCCTACGAGCAGTACTTC. Amino acid sequence: CASSYAPGLSYEQYF.

The chain links TRBV7-2 to TRBJ2-7, with D perhaps TRBD1 (6 bases). Germline values: CDR1 SGHTA, CDR2 FQGNSA. Trimming pared 4 bases from V and 2 bases from J, leaving 9 bases between. The CDR3 length is 13 residues. The chain's CDR3 is CASSSTGPYEQYF. DNA of the CDR3: TGTGCCAGCAGCTCAACAGGGCCCTACGAGCAGTACTTC.

The rearrangement links TRBV3-1 (or the pseudogene TRBV3-2) to TRBJ2-2; D gene ambiguous. The length of the CDR3 is 12 residues. With 6 bases removed from V and 7 bases from J, the gap between germline ends came to 9 bases. Per the germline V gene, CDR1 is LGHDT and CDR2 is YNNKEL (reference sequence). The CDR3 DNA reads as TGTGCCAGCAGAAGACTTCACGGGGAGCTGTTTTTT. Amino acids: CASRRLHGELFF.

This chain uses TRBV2 with TRBJ1-4; D is perhaps TRBD1 (5 bases). V shed 10 bases and J shed 0 bases, with 18 bases lying between them. CDR3 size: 16 residues. The germline CDR1 and CDR2 sequences are SNHLY and FYNNEI. CDR3 DNA sequence: TGTGCCATATCCAGGGAGGATTACTCAACTAATGAAAAACTGTTTTTT. This translates into CAISREDYSTNEKLFF.

This clone was observed a single time. This chain uses TRBV7-9 with TRBJ2-7; perhaps TRBD1 as D (5 bases). Germline V gene data show CDR1 as SEHNR and CDR2 as FQNEAQ (reference sequence). V was trimmed by 1 base and J by 6 bases, leaving 19 bases between them. There are 16 residues in the CDR3. Written as DNA, the CDR3 is TGTGCCAGCAGCTTAGTCCCAGGGCTACTTCCAGGCGAGCAGTACTTC. Translated: CASSLVPGLLPGEQYF.

The chain has TRBV19 and TRBJ1-5; D gene uncertain. There are 14 residues in the CDR3. Looked up from germline, CDR1 is LNHDA and CDR2 is SQIVND (reference sequence). V dropped 7 bases and J dropped 4 bases, with 14 bases sitting between them. The CDR3 reads CASTSGETNQPQHF. CDR3 bases: TGTGCCAGTACCTCGGGTGAAACGAATCAGCCCCAGCATTTT.

This clone appeared a few times. The chain employs TRBV18 and TRBJ1-3, with D unclear. The V end lost 4 bases, the J end lost 0 bases, and 10 bases lay between the germline ends. The CDR3 length is 15 residues. Germline CDR1 and CDR2: KGHSH and LQKENI. For the CDR3, the DNA is TGTGCCAGCTCACAAGAGATGATCTCTGGAAACACCATATATTTT. This gives the protein CASSQEMISGNTIYF.

V gene TRBV19 combines with J gene TRBJ2-2; 12 bases are shared with TRBD2. The CDR3 extends over 16 amino acids. After removal of 2 bases from V and 4 bases from J, the junction contained 2 bases not matched to a gene. CDR1 is LNHDA and CDR2 is SQIVND in the germline V gene (reference sequence). CDR3 in amino acids: CASSIRGLAGTGELFF. For the CDR3, the DNA is TGTGCCAGTAGTATACGGGGACTAGCGGGCACCGGGGAGCTGTTTTTT.

The gene calls are TRBV25-1 and TRBJ2-3, with D maybe TRBD2 (6 bases). V dropped 7 bases and J dropped 0 bases, with 8 bases sitting between them. Germline values: CDR1 MGHDK, CDR2 SYGVNS. The CDR3 covers 13 residues. The DNA of the CDR3 is TGTGCCAGCAACCGGGGGAGCACAGATACGCAGTATTTT. It translates to CASNRGSTDTQYF.

V usage is TRBV9 and J usage is TRBJ1-2; possible D gene TRBD1, 6 bases. The CDR3 is made up of 14 amino acids. Germline CDR1 reads SGDLS; CDR2 reads YYNGEE. V lost 0 bases and J lost 7, with 13 bases in between. CDR3 bases: TGTGCCAGCAGCGTAGGGGGGGGCGCTTCTGGCTACACCTTC. Translated: CASSVGGGASGYTF.

The chain links TRBV27 to TRBJ2-2, with D hard to call. The CDR3 is made up of 13 amino acids. The V gene lost 7 bases and the J gene lost 0 bases, with 6 bases spanning the gap. From germline, CDR1 is MNHEY and CDR2 SMNVEV (reference sequence). The CDR3 region has the DNA TGTGCCAGCAATCAGGCGAACACCGGGGAGCTGTTTTTT. Its protein is CASNQANTGELFF.

The genes are TRBV4-2 and TRBJ2-1, with TRBD2 matching 8 bases. This CDR3 contains 15 residues. V shed 4 bases and J 1 base; nucleotides not matched to a gene: 3. Germline lookup yields CDR1 LGHNA and CDR2 YNFKEQ. The chain's CDR3 is CASSPTSGSYNEQFF. CDR3 DNA sequence: TGTGCCAGCAGCCCCACTAGCGGTTCCTACAATGAGCAGTTCTTC.

The chain carries TRBV19 and TRBJ2-1, with D tentatively TRBD2 (6 bases). CDR1 and CDR2 (germline): LNHDA, SQIVND (reference sequence). The CDR3 is made up of 15 amino acids. Trimming stripped 6 bases from V and 8 bases from J, with 20 bases between. As DNA, the CDR3 is TGTGCCAGTAGATACGGGAGTTCCAGGGTCTATGAGCAGTTCTTC. Translated: CASRYGSSRVYEQFF.

The chain is built from TRBV12-3 or TRBV12-4 and TRBJ2-6; D not certain. V was cut by 6 bases and J by 2 bases, with 5 bases left in between. CDR3 size: 13 residues. CDR3 amino acids: CASRGTGANVLTF. CDR3 coding DNA: TGTGCCAGCAGGGGCACTGGGGCCAACGTCCTGACTTTC.

The chain is built from TRBV3-1 (or the pseudogene TRBV3-2) and TRBJ2-2; TRBD2 matches 8 bases. Germline V CDR1 and CDR2: LGHDT, YNNKEL (reference sequence). V trimming: 4 bases; J trimming: 5 bases; junction bases outside the gene matches: 9. The CDR3 contains 16 residues. The DNA for the CDR3 is TGTGCCAGCAGCCCCCAGACTAGCGCAGGGACCGGGGAGCTGTTTTTT. Its protein is CASSPQTSAGTGELFF.

There are a few counts of this clone. V and J are TRBV5-1 and TRBJ1-5; D is undetermined. Trimming shortened V by 0 bases and J by 4 bases, and 8 bases separated the two germline ends. The CDR3 consists of 14 residues. Germline CDR1 SGHRS, CDR2 YFSETQ. This chain's CDR3 is CASSLGQSNQPQHF. The CDR3 DNA sequence: TGCGCCAGCAGCTTGGGGCAGTCAAATCAGCCCCAGCATTTT.

The chain's CDR3 is CASSIGDKGREKLFF. In nucleotides, the CDR3 is TGTGCCAGTAGTATTGGGGACAAGGGACGGGAAAAACTGTTTTTT. This chain links TRBV19 with TRBJ1-4; D might be TRBD1 (6 bases). This CDR3 comprises 15 residues. CDR1 and CDR2 from the germline V gene are LNHDA and SQIVND (reference sequence). Trimming shortened V by 3 bases and J by 8 bases, and 16 bases separated the two germline ends.

The gene calls are TRBV3-1 (or the pseudogene TRBV3-2) and TRBJ2-5; 10 nucleotides line up with TRBD2. This CDR3 has 16 residues. Germline trimming cut 4 bases from V and 2 bases from J; bases unmatched to any gene: 7. Germline CDR1 LGHDT, CDR2 YNNKEL (reference sequence). CDR3 nucleotides: TGTGCCAGCAGCCGCCGGACTAGCGGAGATCAAGAGACCCAGTACTTC. Translation gives CASSRRTSGDQETQYF.

The rearrangement uses TRBV3-1 (or the pseudogene TRBV3-2) and TRBJ2-7; 8 positions agree with TRBD2. CDR3 length equals 13 residues. The V segment lost 6 bases and the J segment 7 bases; nucleotides outside the gene matches: 8. Germline V lookup: CDR1 LGHDT, CDR2 YNNKEL (reference sequence). The CDR3 here is CASRPGRGGEQYF. CDR3 nucleotides: TGTGCCAGCAGACCCGGACGGGGGGGGGAGCAGTACTTC.

The chain couples TRBV29-1 to TRBJ1-1; 7 bases match TRBD1. Looked up from germline, CDR1 is SQVTM and CDR2 is ANQGSEA. The CDR3 runs 15 residues. J gave up 1 base and V 3 bases, and 8 bases lay outside the gene matches. CDR3 nucleotides: TGCAGCGTTGACCTTGGGACAGTTGCGAACACTGAAGCTTTCTTT. Its protein product is CSVDLGTVANTEAFF.

The V call is TRBV19, the J call TRBJ1-1, with 8 positions matching TRBD1. Trimming cost V 5 bases and J 0 bases; bases outside gene matches: 8. The CDR3 has 16 amino acids. CDR1 and CDR2 (germline): LNHDA, SQIVND (reference sequence). CDR3 in amino acids: CASSANRGTMNTEAFF. CDR3 sequence (DNA): TGTGCCAGTAGTGCAAACAGGGGGACCATGAACACTGAAGCTTTCTTT. The entire variable domain, with the rest obtained from reference TRBV19 and TRBJ1-1, is as follows: DGGITQSPKYLFRKEGQNVTLSCEQNLNHDAMYWYRQDPGQGLRLIYYSQIVNDFQKGDIAEGYSVSREKKESFPLTVTSAQKNPTAFYLCASSANRGTMNTEAFFGQGTRLTVV.

CDR3 region: CATSRTGGLNQPQHF. CDR3 bases: TGTGCCACCAGCCGGACAGGGGGACTCAATCAGCCCCAGCATTTT. The V gene is TRBV15, the J gene TRBJ1-5, with 10 nucleotides matching TRBD1. The V segment lost 5 bases and the J segment 3 bases; nucleotides outside the gene matches: 4. CDR1 and CDR2 (germline): LNHNV, YYDKDF (reference sequence). The CDR3 is 15 amino acids.